This TCR beta chain was captured by sequencing in a study of OX40 agonist ivuxolimab in advanced cancers. Study information: Aged about 20 to 80 with a mean of roughly 63 years, they were approximately 79% male.

Study-wide results and limits: At 0.1 to 3.0 mg/kg, CD4+ and CD8+ blood T cells expanded clonally by week 6. It was also the case that some nonresponders had low normalized T-cell clonal expansion. CD8+ T cells averaged more expanded clones than CD4+.

With regard to this clone: Its antigen is not identified.

This table comes from immunoSEQ multiplex PCR, and its TCRdb copy is limited to in-frame clones, with some not included. The sample includes about 20,000 clones, around 85% of them seen just once. The receptor was isolated from an adult with an advanced solid tumor such as melanoma, head and neck, liver or kidney cancer. The input for sequencing was CD4+ or CD8+ T cells sorted from blood, taken in a trial of the OX40 agonist ivuxolimab.

In DNA form, the CDR3 reads TGTGCCATCAGTGAGTCCGTCGGGGGGGTGGCCCAGTACTTC. This codes for CAISESVGGVAQYF. The V call is TRBV10-3, the J call TRBJ2-5; TRBD2 agrees at 8 bases. Looked up from germline, CDR1 is ENHRY and CDR2 is SYGVKD. The CDR3 runs 14 residues. Germline trimming cut 0 bases from V and 9 bases from J; bases unmatched to any gene: 6.